This T cell receptor beta chain was documented in a study of blood T cell repertoires in COVID-19. This CDR3 is built from 17 residues. V lost 1 base, J lost 10 bases, and 15 bases stayed unmatched. Germline-derived CDR1 and CDR2 are SGHTA and FQGNSA. Clones were sequenced by immunoSEQ multiplex PCR, and TCRdb holds only the in-frame ones, with some missing. The sample records roughly 130,000 clones, approximately 81% being singletons. Sequenced material: PBMCs or T cells enriched from blood (not recorded which). This clonotype was obtained from a man aged 40-49 years with acute COVID-19. The chain joins TRBV7-2 to TRBJ2-1, with 8 nucleotides matching TRBD1. Here the CDR3 DNA reads TGTGCCAGCAGCTTAGGCCCTCGGACAGGGACGCTTTACGAGCAGTTCTTC. Residues: CASSLGPRTGTLYEQFF.